Only one count was recorded for the clone carrying this T cell receptor (beta chain). A single base separates this from a much larger clone, so it may be a read error. Production of TCR beta cDNA used around 0.45 ug total RNA together with a constant-region primer. Construction of TCR beta libraries relied on three successive nested multiplex PCR rounds employing slightly modified ARM-PCR. Forward primers for TRBV1-TRBV30 and a C-beta reverse primer served the first two PCR rounds, at around 9 cycles each. Using its own MiXCR run on the multiplex PCR reads, TCRdb lists one record per CDR3 protein. This table holds about 210,000 distinct CDR3 sequences, about 65% found once. Germline DNA was extracted too, while blood RNA derived from unsorted whole blood. The data belong to a study of tumor-infiltrating lymphocytes in primary liver carcinoma. The CDR3 runs 14 residues. V gave up 10 bases and J gave up 0 bases; unmatched junction bases: 6.

The clonotype originates from a woman aged 60 to 75 with primary liver carcinoma and hepatitis B virus infection. This chain uses TRBV12-3 or TRBV12-4 with TRBJ2-3; 8 bases match TRBD2. The sample was peripheral blood. As DNA, the CDR3 is TGTGCCAACACCATAGCGGGGAGCACAGATACGCAGTATTTT. It specifies CANTIAGSTDTQYF.